The 21 T cell receptor beta chains in this list originate from one sample, sequenced in a study of TIL therapy for anti-PD-1-resistant metastatic lung cancer. The libraries were made with immunoSEQ v3. The data were produced by immunoSEQ multiplex PCR, yet TCRdb's version contains in-frame clones alone and is incomplete. The sample comprises approximately 45,000 clones, roughly 78% of which are singletons, and around 16% rests with the top ten. This sample's time point: pre-treatment sample, taken before nivolumab and TIL therapy. The material sequenced was blood, taken at baseline. The receptor set was obtained from a man between 65 and 85 years old with non-small cell lung cancer.

This clone was seen once. This chain links TRBV6-5 with TRBJ2-5; 7 bases are a match to TRBD1. V shed 2 bases, J shed 5 bases, and the junction held 5 bases outside the gene matches. CDR1 and CDR2 from the germline V gene are MNHEY and SVGAGI. CDR3 length: 14 amino acids. Here the CDR3 DNA reads TGTGCCAGCAGTTACAGACAGGGTACGGAGACCCAGTACTTC. Translated: CASSYRQGTETQYF.

The V gene is TRBV15, the J gene TRBJ1-4; tentative D call: TRBD1 (5 bases). V shed 4 bases and J shed 8 bases, with 11 bases lying between them. This CDR3 is built from 13 residues. Germline CDR1 and CDR2: LNHNV and YYDKDF (reference sequence). The CDR3 bases are TGTGCCACCAGCACTCAGGAGGGGGAAAAACTGTTTTTT. Translating gives CATSTQEGEKLFF.

The sample holds a few counts of this clone. The genes are TRBV6-6 and TRBJ1-2; D is unresolved. V lost 0 bases to trimming and J lost 5 bases, with 7 bases between them. The CDR3 runs to 13 residues. CDR1 is MNHNY and CDR2 is SVGAGI in the germline V gene (reference sequence). Written as DNA, the CDR3 is TGTGCCAGCAGTTACTCGACACCTTATGGCTACACCTTC. Residues: CASSYSTPYGYTF.

This clone occurred a few times. The genes are TRBV7-9 and TRBJ1-6; perhaps TRBD1 as D (6 bases). The CDR3 runs 15 residues. Germline V gene lookup returns CDR1 SEHNR and CDR2 FQNEAQ (reference sequence). The V end lost 5 bases, the J end lost 5 bases, and 13 bases lay between the germline ends. As DNA, the CDR3 is TGTGCCAGCAGCCCCGGGACAACAGATAATTCACCCCTCCACTTT. Its protein is CASSPGTTDNSPLHF.

This clone is a singleton in its sample. J is TRBJ1-2 and V is TRBV28; D is perhaps TRBD1 (5 bases). This CDR3 has 14 residues. Germline CDR1 and CDR2: MDHEN and SYDVKM. Trimming removed 3 bases at V and 4 bases at J, with 12 bases between. CDR3 amino acids: CASSFPQGFYGYTF. The CDR3 DNA follows: TGTGCCAGCAGTTTCCCCCAGGGTTTCTATGGCTACACCTTC.

The rearrangement uses TRBV7-3 and TRBJ2-3; 9 bases line up with TRBD2. Germline trimming cut 5 bases from V and 6 bases from J; bases unmatched to any gene: 6. CDR3 length equals 14 residues. Germline assignment: CDR1 SGHTA and CDR2 FQGTGA. CDR3 coding DNA: TGTGCCAGCAGCCAGCGGGGGGCTGGGGATACGCAGTATTTT. Translation gives CASSQRGAGDTQYF.

This clone was counted only a few times. V and J are TRBV19 and TRBJ1-1, with a tentative D call TRBD1 (5 bases). Germline V gene data show CDR1 as LNHDA and CDR2 as SQIVND (reference sequence). The V and J ends lost 1 base and 1 base respectively, with 7 bases between them. This CDR3 region has 14 residues. The CDR3 protein is CASSIGGENTEAFF. The CDR3 DNA sequence: TGTGCCAGTAGTATAGGAGGGGAGAACACTGAAGCTTTCTTT.

The chain is built from TRBV2 and TRBJ2-7; TRBD2 agrees at 8 bases. The CDR3 has 14 amino acids. Germline V gene sequence: CDR1 SNHLY, CDR2 FYNNEI. The ends lost 6 bases at V and 5 bases at J; junction bases unmatched: 9. The CDR3 is CASRDFGGRNEQYF. The CDR3 DNA is TGTGCCAGCAGGGATTTCGGCGGGAGGAACGAGCAGTACTTC.

The J gene is TRBJ2-1, the V gene TRBV10-1; 8 bases align to TRBD2. Trimming at V came to 4 bases and at J to 6 bases, leaving 5 bases not matched to a gene. The CDR3 sequence is 14 residues long. Germline V gives CDR1 WNHNN, CDR2 SYGVQD (reference sequence). As DNA, the CDR3 is TGCGCCAGCAGTGCCCCCGGGACTAGCAATGAGCAGTTCTTC. As protein: CASSAPGTSNEQFF.

CDR3 in DNA: TGTGCCAGCGAGAGGGACTCGGGGAATGAGCAGTTCTTC. It translates to CASERDSGNEQFF. The J gene is TRBJ2-1, the V gene TRBV9; perhaps TRBD2 as D (6 bases). The V and J ends lost 7 bases and 7 bases respectively, with 15 bases between them. The CDR3 is made up of 13 amino acids. Germline V gene lookup returns CDR1 SGDLS and CDR2 YYNGEE.

The rearrangement links TRBV30 to TRBJ2-2; 10 bases fit TRBD1. Germline V lookup: CDR1 GTSNPN, CDR2 SVGIG (reference sequence). CDR3 length: 13 amino acids. The J segment lost 8 bases and the V segment lost 4 bases, leaving 4 bases of the junction unmatched. In DNA, the CDR3 is TGTGCCTGGATCCGACAGGGGGCAGGGGAGCTGTTTTTT. Translating gives CAWIRQGAGELFF.

V usage is TRBV9 and J usage is TRBJ1-1; D gene uncertain. The germline gives CDR1 SGDLS, CDR2 YYNGEE. V lost 0 bases to trimming and J lost 7 bases, with 7 bases between them. This CDR3 contains 12 residues. Written as DNA, the CDR3 is TGTGCCAGCAGCGTAGATGAAGGTGAAGCTTTCTTT. Encoded protein: CASSVDEGEAFF.

V and J are TRBV7-3 and TRBJ2-5; possibly TRBD2 for D (5 bases). The germline gives CDR1 SGHTA, CDR2 FQGTGA. V lost 5 bases and J 7 bases, leaving 14 bases between the germline ends. This CDR3 is built from 13 residues. The CDR3 spells CASSDSLAGTQYF. In DNA, the CDR3 is TGTGCCAGCAGCGATTCTCTAGCTGGGACCCAGTACTTC.

This chain links TRBV6-1 with TRBJ2-1; the match to TRBD2 covers 12 bases. The CDR3 spans 16 residues. Germline assignment: CDR1 MNHNS and CDR2 SASEGT. The trim removed 2 bases at V and 9 bases at J, leaving 8 bases unmatched. CDR3 residues: CASSEFRLAGAPEQFF. Written as DNA, the CDR3 is TGTGCCAGCAGTGAATTCCGACTAGCGGGAGCCCCTGAGCAGTTCTTC.

This clone was recorded once. The chain couples TRBV11-2 to TRBJ2-7, with TRBD2 matching over 11 bases. V lost 6 bases, J lost 4 bases, and 11 bases stayed unmatched. The germline V gene encodes CDR1 SGHAT and CDR2 FQNNGV. The length of the CDR3 is 16 residues. The CDR3: CASSLFSGRATYEQYF. CDR3 sequence (DNA): TGTGCCAGCAGTTTATTTAGCGGGAGGGCGACATACGAGCAGTACTTC.

This clone was counted only a few times. In DNA, the CDR3 is TGTGCCAGCAGTTTACGGGGGACAGATACGCAGTATTTT. It specifies CASSLRGTDTQYF. The J gene is TRBJ2-3, the V gene TRBV28; possible D gene TRBD2, 6 bases. V gave up 2 bases and J gave up 3 bases, with 6 bases separating them. The CDR3 spans 13 residues. CDR1 is MDHEN, CDR2 SYDVKM, per germline.

The genes are TRBV19 and TRBJ2-1; D call uncertain. The CDR3 totals 14 residues. Trimming took off 5 bases at V and 0 bases at J, with 8 bases between the two ends. Germline CDR1 and CDR2: LNHDA and SQIVND (reference sequence). The CDR3 loop reads CASSGRISYNEQFF. CDR3 DNA sequence: TGTGCCAGTAGTGGGCGGATCTCCTACAATGAGCAGTTCTTC.

The chain is built from TRBV11-3 and TRBJ2-1; a possible D gene is TRBD1 (5 bases). Germline V gives CDR1 SGHNT, CDR2 YENEEA. With 2 bases removed from V and 0 bases from J, the gap between germline ends came to 8 bases. This CDR3 is built from 15 residues. The CDR3 nucleotides are TGTGCCAGCAGCTTATCAGGGCACTCCTACAATGAGCAGTTCTTC. It yields the protein CASSLSGHSYNEQFF. Full variable domain (rest looked up from reference TRBV11-3 and TRBJ2-1): EAGVVQSPRYKIIEKKQPVAFWCNPISGHNTLYWYLQNLGQGPELLIRYENEEAVDDSQLPKDRFSAERLKGVDSTLKIQPAELGDSAVYLCASSLSGHSYNEQFFGPGTRLTVL.

The gene calls are TRBV15 and TRBJ2-3; D is uncertain. Per germline, CDR1 LNHNV and CDR2 YYDKDF (reference sequence). The CDR3 loop spans 13 amino acids. V lost 0 bases and J 5 bases, leaving 6 bases between the germline ends. In nucleotides, the CDR3 is TGTGCCACCAGCAGAGATCAGGTAGATACGCAGTATTTT. Translated, it gives CATSRDQVDTQYF.

The chain uses TRBV6-4 and TRBJ2-3; tentatively, D is TRBD1 or TRBD2 (5 bases each). The CDR3 contains 14 residues. Germline assignment: CDR1 MRHNA and CDR2 SNTAGT. Trimming removed 3 bases from V and 5 bases from J, with 12 bases in between. The CDR3 is CASSEGAREDTQYF. The CDR3 nucleotides are TGTGCCAGCAGTGAAGGGGCCCGGGAAGATACGCAGTATTTT.

The CDR3 coding sequence is TGTGCCAGCAGCCAAGGTTCCCTAGCGCTGGATACGCAGTATTTT. Its translation is CASSQGSLALDTQYF. The chain joins TRBV14 to TRBJ2-3, with D possibly TRBD2 on 6 matching bases. Trimming left V 1 base short and J 6 bases short, with 14 bases between. CDR1 and CDR2 (germline): SGHDN, FVKESK. CDR3 length: 15 residues.